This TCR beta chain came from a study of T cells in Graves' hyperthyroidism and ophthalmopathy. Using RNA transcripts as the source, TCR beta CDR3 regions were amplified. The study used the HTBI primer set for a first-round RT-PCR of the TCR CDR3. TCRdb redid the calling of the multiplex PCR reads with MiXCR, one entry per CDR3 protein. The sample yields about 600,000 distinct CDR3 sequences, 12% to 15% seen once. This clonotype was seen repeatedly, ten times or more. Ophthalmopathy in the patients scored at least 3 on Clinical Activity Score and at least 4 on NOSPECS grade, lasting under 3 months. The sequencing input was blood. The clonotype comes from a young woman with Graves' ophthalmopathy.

The CDR3 region is CASSLRGSGQPQHF. The CDR3 coding sequence is TGTGCCAGCAGCCTACGAGGGTCGGGGCAGCCCCAGCATTTT. V usage is TRBV11-3 and J usage is TRBJ1-5, with D unresolved. The germline V and J ends were trimmed by 5 bases and 7 bases, with 15 bases remaining between them. CDR3 size: 14 residues. The V gene's germline CDR1 is SGHNT and CDR2 YENEEA.